The T cell receptor beta chain under discussion was sequenced for a study of CD8+ T cells in alopecia areata. For the study at large: Those treated were given oral tofacitinib at 5 to 10 mg twice daily. Study-level points and caveats: Among the 100 top clones, expanded CD8+ clones, like scalp clonality, were significantly decreased by tofacitinib. Scalp repertoires also include resident alphabeta T cells from normal skin.

After isolation, RNA underwent reverse transcription to generate cDNA as the sequencing template. Profiling relied on immunoSEQ multiplex PCR, and the TCRdb table lists in-frame clones only, not all of them. The sample carries 200,000 to 250,000 clones, 64% recorded once. This clone appeared a few times. Its specificity is not known. Treatment noted: oral pan-JAK inhibitor, 5-10 mg twice daily. Sampling of alopecia areata patients yielded lesional scalp punch biopsies as well as peripheral blood. The sample consisted of CD4+ T cells sorted from blood, taken at week 4, from a patient treated with tofacitinib. This sequence was found in a human donor with alopecia areata.

DNA of the CDR3: TGCAGCGTTGACAGCGGGGGGGGCTATGAGCAGTTCTTC. As protein: CSVDSGGGYEQFF. V usage is TRBV29-1 and J usage is TRBJ2-1; 10 nucleotides agree with TRBD2. The CDR3 covers 13 residues. CDR1 is SQVTM, CDR2 ANQGSEA, per germline. V lost 3 bases to trimming and J lost 8 bases; unmatched junction nucleotides: 4.